The 20 T cell receptor beta chains in this list originate from one sample, sequenced in a study of T cell changes during pregnancy in multiple sclerosis (dated by TCRdb to the late 2010s). The library was made by the immunoSEQ multiplex PCR assay. TCRdb mirrors the immuneACCESS table, restricted to in-frame sequences. Some clones are absent from its copies; in checked studies, under half trace to an unresolved V gene, and the reason for the others is unknown. The sample table records 50,000 to 60,000 clones; over 80% of these occur just once. 0.55% to 0.6% of the sample is held by the ten biggest clonotypes. Sequencing was performed on CD4+ T cells from peripheral blood mononuclear cells, taken in the first trimester of pregnancy. The receptors stem from a female donor with multiple sclerosis, enrolled in a pregnancy study.

The rearrangement links TRBV14 to TRBJ1-3; D may be TRBD1 (5 bases). Germline values: CDR1 SGHDN, CDR2 FVKESK. This CDR3 is 16 amino acids long. Trimming removed 3 bases at V and 1 base at J, with 13 bases between. The CDR3 bases are TGTGCCAGCAGCCACCGGGCAGGGCAATCTGGAAACACCATATATTTT. Protein product: CASSHRAGQSGNTIYF.

This sequence joins TRBV19 and TRBJ2-5; no clear D gene. The germline V and J ends were trimmed by 5 bases and 4 bases, with 5 bases remaining between them. CDR3 size: 11 residues. Germline CDR1 LNHDA, CDR2 SQIVND (reference sequence). CDR3 protein: CASSSGETQYF. DNA of the CDR3: TGTGCCAGTAGTTCGGGAGAGACCCAGTACTTC. Variable domain in full (rest from reference TRBV19 and TRBJ2-5): DGGITQSPKYLFRKEGQNVTLSCEQNLNHDAMYWYRQDPGQGLRLIYYSQIVNDFQKGDIAEGYSVSREKKESFPLTVTSAQKNPTAFYLCASSSGETQYFGPGTRLLVL.

The chain has TRBV19 and TRBJ2-1, with TRBD1 matching 12 bases. The germline V gene has CDR1 LNHDA and CDR2 SQIVND (reference sequence). The J segment lost 7 bases and the V segment lost 6 bases, leaving 7 bases of the junction unmatched. The length of the CDR3 is 15 residues. The CDR3 is CASRTGTGGRNEQFF. Written as DNA, the CDR3 is TGTGCCAGTAGAACCGGGACAGGGGGCAGAAATGAGCAGTTCTTC.

CDR3 amino acids: CAISQNTGELFF. The DNA for the CDR3 is TGTGCCATCAGTCAGAACACCGGGGAGCTGTTTTTT. This sequence joins TRBV10-3 and TRBJ2-2; D call uncertain. Germline assignment: CDR1 ENHRY and CDR2 SYGVKD. V was shortened by 5 bases and J by 1 base, with 2 bases between the two germline ends. This CDR3 has 12 amino acids.

The chain links TRBV11-3 to TRBJ2-7; the match to TRBD1 covers 7 bases. The germline V gene has CDR1 SGHNT and CDR2 YENEEA. With 6 bases clipped from V and 3 bases from J, the junction kept 5 bases outside the gene matches. The CDR3 loop spans 13 amino acids. CDR3 coding DNA: TGTGCCAGCAGTCCCGGGACAGACTACGAGCAGTACTTC. Encoded protein: CASSPGTDYEQYF. Full variable domain (outside the CDR3, taken from reference TRBV11-3 and TRBJ2-7): EAGVVQSPRYKIIEKKQPVAFWCNPISGHNTLYWYLQNLGQGPELLIRYENEEAVDDSQLPKDRFSAERLKGVDSTLKIQPAELGDSAVYLCASSPGTDYEQYFGPGTRLTVT.

V usage is TRBV6-6 and J usage is TRBJ1-1, with D uncertain. This CDR3 is built from 13 residues. V was pared by 5 bases and J by 7 bases, with 14 bases between. Germline values: CDR1 MNHNY, CDR2 SVGAGI (reference sequence). The CDR3 nucleotides read TGTGCCAGCAGTACCCCGCAGTCTTTTGAAGCTTTCTTT. Its translation is CASSTPQSFEAFF.

The CDR3 DNA reads as TGTGCCAGCTCACCAGTGGGAGATCAGCCCCAGCATTTT. This encodes CASSPVGDQPQHF. V and J are TRBV18 and TRBJ1-5; no definite D call. This CDR3 is 13 amino acids long. Germline-derived CDR1 and CDR2 are KGHSH and LQKENI. V shed 2 bases and J shed 5 bases, with 7 bases lying between them.

As DNA, the CDR3 is TGCGCCAGCAGCTTATCATGGGGCGAGAGCTTGGCCAAAAACATTCAGTACTTC. It translates to CASSLSWGESLAKNIQYF. The rearrangement links TRBV5-1 to TRBJ2-4; the D gene is possibly TRBD1 (5 bases). Germline-derived CDR1 and CDR2 are SGHRS and YFSETQ. This CDR3 has 18 residues. The ends were cut back, 2 bases at V and 1 base at J, with 19 bases in the middle.

As regards this clone: At one boundary the junction diverges from the germline segment, which might be a read error. This rearrangement joins TRBV6-5 to TRBJ1-2; 8 nucleotides match TRBD1. Germline CDR1 reads MNHEY; CDR2 reads SVGAGI. The CDR3 length is 11 residues. This CDR3 reads CASSYTGGRAF. For the CDR3, the DNA is TGTGCCAGCAGTTATACAGGGGGGAGGGCCTTC.

The rearrangement links TRBV5-4 to TRBJ2-2; no firm D call. The ends were cut back, 4 bases at V and 0 bases at J, with 10 bases in the middle. Germline V CDR1 and CDR2: SGHNT, YYREEE (reference sequence). The CDR3 sequence is 15 residues long. The CDR3 DNA is TGTGCCAGCAGCGGGCAGGTTACGAACACCGGGGAGCTGTTTTTT. This gives the protein CASSGQVTNTGELFF. Complete variable domain (other parts from reference TRBV5-4 and TRBJ2-2): ETGVTQSPTHLIKTRGQQVTLRCSSQSGHNTVSWYQQALGQGPQFIFQYYREEENGRGNFPPRFSGLQFPNYSSELNVNALELDDSALYLCASSGQVTNTGELFFGEGSRLTVL.

The chain couples TRBV19 to TRBJ2-5; 12 bases align to TRBD2. Germline V gene lookup returns CDR1 LNHDA and CDR2 SQIVND (reference sequence). Losses at the gene ends were 5 bases for V and 4 bases for J; bases not matched to a gene: 8. This CDR3 has 16 residues. CDR3 coding DNA: TGTGCCAGTAGTCCCCTAGCGGGGGGGCGGGGAGAGACCCAGTACTTC. Protein: CASSPLAGGRGETQYF.

This chain uses TRBV27 with TRBJ1-5; TRBD1 might be the D (6 bases). With 8 bases removed from V and 3 bases from J, the gap between germline ends came to 14 bases. The CDR3 sequence is 14 residues long. Germline-derived CDR1 and CDR2 are MNHEY and SMNVEV (reference sequence). In DNA, the CDR3 is TGTGCCAGCGGTCGGGGGGGCCCCAATCAGCCCCAGCATTTT. Amino acid sequence: CASGRGGPNQPQHF.

This chain links TRBV7-2 with TRBJ2-1; no firm D call. The V end lost 5 bases, the J end lost 0 bases, and 11 bases lay between the germline ends. Looked up from germline, CDR1 is SGHTA and CDR2 is FQGNSA. The CDR3 extends over 15 amino acids. CDR3 sequence (DNA): TGTGCCAGCAGCCCTCGCGCTAGCTCCTACAATGAGCAGTTCTTC. This sequence encodes CASSPRASSYNEQFF. Full variable domain (rest looked up from reference TRBV7-2 and TRBJ2-1): GAGVSQSPSNKVTEKGKDVELRCDPISGHTALYWYRQSLGQGLEFLIYFQGNSAPDKSGLPSDRFSAERTGGSVSTLTIQRTQQEDSAVYLCASSPRASSYNEQFFGPGTRLTVL.

The chain joins TRBV11-3 to TRBJ2-1; 13 bases match TRBD2. CDR3 length equals 16 residues. V gave up 7 bases and J gave up 5 bases; unmatched junction bases: 8. Germline CDR1 reads SGHNT; CDR2 reads YENEEA. This chain's CDR3 is CASTPPGTSGDNEQFF. In DNA form, the CDR3 reads TGTGCCAGCACCCCCCCCGGGACTAGCGGGGACAATGAGCAGTTCTTC.

This sequence joins TRBV11-2 and TRBJ2-1, with 10 bases matching TRBD2. This CDR3 has 15 residues. After removal of 6 bases from V and 0 bases from J, the junction contained 2 bases not matched to a gene. In germline, CDR1 is SGHAT, CDR2 FQNNGV. CDR3 amino acids: CASSLAGVSYNEQFF. CDR3 bases: TGTGCCAGCAGTCTAGCGGGGGTCTCCTACAATGAGCAGTTCTTC.

The chain uses TRBV10-3 and TRBJ2-3, with 10 bases matching TRBD2. V was clipped by 6 bases and J by 1 base; unmatched bases: 7. The CDR3 contains 16 residues. CDR1 is ENHRY, CDR2 SYGVKD, per germline. CDR3 sequence reads: CAISGLLAGGTDTQYF. Written as DNA, the CDR3 is TGTGCCATCAGCGGTCTTCTAGCGGGGGGCACAGATACGCAGTATTTT.

The CDR3 sequence: CASSSGGHGYTF. The CDR3 DNA follows: TGCGCCAGCAGCTCGGGGGGGCATGGCTACACCTTC. This sequence joins TRBV5-1 and TRBJ1-2, with a tentative D call TRBD1 (6 bases). V was cut by 3 bases and J by 6 bases, with 9 bases left in between. The CDR3 spans 12 residues. Germline V gene sequence: CDR1 SGHRS, CDR2 YFSETQ.

V usage is TRBV6-1 and J usage is TRBJ1-5, with D maybe TRBD1 (5 bases). Deletions cut 5 bases from V and 3 bases from J, with 11 bases between. CDR3 length equals 14 residues. Germline CDR1 and CDR2: MNHNS and SASEGT. CDR3 sequence reads: CASSSTGANQPQHF. The CDR3 region has the DNA TGTGCCAGCAGTTCTACAGGCGCCAATCAGCCCCAGCATTTT.

The chain links TRBV19 to TRBJ2-1; tentatively, D is TRBD1 (6 bases). CDR1 and CDR2 (germline): LNHDA, SQIVND (reference sequence). V lost 4 bases and J lost 0, with 13 bases in between. The CDR3 contains 16 residues. The CDR3 loop is CASSTQGLSSYNEQFF. The CDR3 bases are TGTGCCAGTAGTACACAGGGCCTATCCTCCTACAATGAGCAGTTCTTC.

CDR3 region: CASSVEIAYQETQYF. The CDR3 bases are TGTGCCAGCAGCGTAGAGATAGCATACCAAGAGACCCAGTACTTC. The V gene is TRBV9, the J gene TRBJ2-5; D unclear. This CDR3 is built from 15 residues. Germline CDR1 SGDLS, CDR2 YYNGEE. Trimming took 0 bases from V and 0 from J, leaving 9 bases between them.